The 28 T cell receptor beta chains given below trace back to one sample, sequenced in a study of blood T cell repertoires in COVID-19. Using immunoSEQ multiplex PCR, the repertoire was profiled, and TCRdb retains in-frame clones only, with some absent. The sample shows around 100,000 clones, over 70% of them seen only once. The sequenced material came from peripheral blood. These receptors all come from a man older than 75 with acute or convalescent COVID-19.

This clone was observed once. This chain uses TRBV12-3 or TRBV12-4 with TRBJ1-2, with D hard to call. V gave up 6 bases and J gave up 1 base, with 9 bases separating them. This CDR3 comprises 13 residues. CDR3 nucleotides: TGTGCCAGCAGGCCCGGGAGTAACTATGGCTACACCTTC. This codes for CASRPGSNYGYTF.

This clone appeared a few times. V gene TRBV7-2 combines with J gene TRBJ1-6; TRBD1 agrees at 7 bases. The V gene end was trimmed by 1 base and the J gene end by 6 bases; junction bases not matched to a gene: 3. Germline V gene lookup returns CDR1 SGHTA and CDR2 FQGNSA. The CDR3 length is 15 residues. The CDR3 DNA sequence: TGTGCCAGCAGCTTAGTAGGGGGCCTTAATTCACCCCTCCACTTT. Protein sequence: CASSLVGGLNSPLHF.

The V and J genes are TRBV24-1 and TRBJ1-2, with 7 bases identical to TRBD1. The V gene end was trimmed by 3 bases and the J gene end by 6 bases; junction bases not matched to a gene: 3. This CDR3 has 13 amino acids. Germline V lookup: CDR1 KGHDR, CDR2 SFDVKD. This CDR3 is CATSDGRGDGYTF. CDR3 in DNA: TGTGCCACCAGTGATGGCAGGGGGGATGGCTACACCTTC.

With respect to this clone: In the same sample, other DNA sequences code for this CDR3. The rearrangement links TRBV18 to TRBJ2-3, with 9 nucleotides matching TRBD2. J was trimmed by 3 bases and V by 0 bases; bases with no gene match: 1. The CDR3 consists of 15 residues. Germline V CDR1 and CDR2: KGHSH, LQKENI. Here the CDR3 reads CASSPPSGGTDTQYF. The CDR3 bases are TGTGCCAGCTCACCACCGAGCGGGGGGACAGATACGCAGTATTTT.

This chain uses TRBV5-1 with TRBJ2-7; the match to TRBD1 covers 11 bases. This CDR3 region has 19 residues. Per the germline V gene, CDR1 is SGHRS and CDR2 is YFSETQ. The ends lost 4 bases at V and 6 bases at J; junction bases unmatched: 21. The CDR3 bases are TGCGCCAGCAGCCTCCGCCCGCGGGTGGATCGGACAGGGGGCTTCGAGCAGTACTTC. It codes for CASSLRPRVDRTGGFEQYF.

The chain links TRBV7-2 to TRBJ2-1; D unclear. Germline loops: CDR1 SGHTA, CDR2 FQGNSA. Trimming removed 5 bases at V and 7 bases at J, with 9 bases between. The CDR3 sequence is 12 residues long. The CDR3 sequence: CASSQRVNEQFF. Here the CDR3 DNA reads TGTGCCAGCAGCCAACGGGTTAATGAGCAGTTCTTC.

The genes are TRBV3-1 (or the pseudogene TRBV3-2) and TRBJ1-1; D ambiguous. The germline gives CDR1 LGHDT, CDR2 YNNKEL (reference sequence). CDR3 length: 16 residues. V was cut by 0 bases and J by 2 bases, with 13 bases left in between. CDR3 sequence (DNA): TGTGCCAGCAGCCAAGACTACCGGGTCGGCAACACTGAAGCTTTCTTT. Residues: CASSQDYRVGNTEAFF.

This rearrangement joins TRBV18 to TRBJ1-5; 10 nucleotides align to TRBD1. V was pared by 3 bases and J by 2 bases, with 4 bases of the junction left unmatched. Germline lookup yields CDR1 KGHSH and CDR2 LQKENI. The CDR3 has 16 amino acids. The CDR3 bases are TGTGCCAGCTCACCGGAGGGGACAGGGGGCAATCAGCCCCAGCATTTT. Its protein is CASSPEGTGGNQPQHF.

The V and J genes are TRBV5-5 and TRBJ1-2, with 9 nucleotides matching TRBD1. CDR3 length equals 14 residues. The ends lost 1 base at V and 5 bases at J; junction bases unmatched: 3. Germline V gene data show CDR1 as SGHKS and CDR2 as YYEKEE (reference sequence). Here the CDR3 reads CASSLPQGAYGYTF. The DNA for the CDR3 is TGTGCCAGCAGCTTGCCACAGGGGGCATATGGCTACACCTTC. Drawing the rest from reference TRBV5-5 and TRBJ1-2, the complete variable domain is DAGVTQSPTHLIKTRGQQVTLRCSPISGHKSVSWYQQVLGQGPQFIFQYYEKEERGRGNFPDRFSARQFPNYSSELNVNALLLGDSALYLCASSLPQGAYGYTFGSGTRLTVV.

The CDR3 spells CASSKVDRRTANGNTEAFF. CDR3 in DNA: TGTGCCAGCAGCAAAGTGGACCGGAGGACGGCCAACGGGAACACTGAAGCTTTCTTT. This chain uses TRBV21-1 with TRBJ1-1. TRBV21-1 is a recognized pseudogene. The CDR3 totals 19 residues.

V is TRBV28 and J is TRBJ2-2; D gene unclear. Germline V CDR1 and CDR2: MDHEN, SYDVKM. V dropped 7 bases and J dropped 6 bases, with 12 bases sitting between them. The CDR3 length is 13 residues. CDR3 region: CASTLGKAGELFF. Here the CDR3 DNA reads TGTGCCAGCACGCTAGGAAAGGCCGGGGAGCTGTTTTTT.

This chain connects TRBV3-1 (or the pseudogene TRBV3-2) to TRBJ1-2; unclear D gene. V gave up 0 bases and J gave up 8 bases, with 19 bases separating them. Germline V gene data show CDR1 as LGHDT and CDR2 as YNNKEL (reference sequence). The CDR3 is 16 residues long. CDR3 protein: CASSQDSNGGYGGYTF. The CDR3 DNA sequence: TGTGCCAGCAGCCAAGATAGTAACGGCGGCTATGGGGGCTACACCTTC.

This CDR3 reads CASSKGGGELFF. The CDR3 nucleotides read TGTGCCAGCAGCAAGGGGGGCGGGGAGCTGTTTTTT. V is TRBV21-1 and J is TRBJ2-2; TRBD2, the table's D call, was not compared with the DNA. TRBV21-1 is annotated as a pseudogene. There are 12 residues in the CDR3.

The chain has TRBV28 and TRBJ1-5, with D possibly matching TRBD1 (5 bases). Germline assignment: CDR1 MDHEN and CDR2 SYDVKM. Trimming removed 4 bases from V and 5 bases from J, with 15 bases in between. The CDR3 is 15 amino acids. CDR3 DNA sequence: TGTGCCAGCAGTTCGCAGACGCTGGGGCATCAGCCCCAGCATTTT. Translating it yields CASSSQTLGHQPQHF.

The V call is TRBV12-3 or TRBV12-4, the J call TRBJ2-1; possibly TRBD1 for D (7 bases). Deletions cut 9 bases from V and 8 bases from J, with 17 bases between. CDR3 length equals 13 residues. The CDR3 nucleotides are TGTGCCAGTTGGGGACAGCGGGCGCATGAGCAGTTCTTC. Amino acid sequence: CASWGQRAHEQFF.

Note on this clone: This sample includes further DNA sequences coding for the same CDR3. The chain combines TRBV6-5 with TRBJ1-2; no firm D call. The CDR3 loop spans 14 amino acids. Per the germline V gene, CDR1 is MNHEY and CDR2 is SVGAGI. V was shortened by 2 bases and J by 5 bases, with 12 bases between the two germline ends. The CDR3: CASSYGGQPYGYTF. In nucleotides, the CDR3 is TGTGCCAGCAGTTACGGAGGGCAGCCATATGGCTACACCTTC.

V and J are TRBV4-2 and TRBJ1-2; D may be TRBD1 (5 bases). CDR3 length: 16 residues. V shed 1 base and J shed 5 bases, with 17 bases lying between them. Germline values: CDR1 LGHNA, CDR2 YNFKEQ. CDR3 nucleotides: TGTGCCAGCAGCCAAGCCGATATTGGGGGGGGTTATGGCTACACCTTC. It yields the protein CASSQADIGGGYGYTF.

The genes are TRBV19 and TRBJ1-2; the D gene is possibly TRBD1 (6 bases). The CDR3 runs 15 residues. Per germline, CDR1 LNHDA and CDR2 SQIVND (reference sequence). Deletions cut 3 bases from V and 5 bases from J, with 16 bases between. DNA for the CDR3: TGTGCCAGTAGTATCATAACGGGGGGCGTGTATGGCTACACCTTC. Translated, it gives CASSIITGGVYGYTF.

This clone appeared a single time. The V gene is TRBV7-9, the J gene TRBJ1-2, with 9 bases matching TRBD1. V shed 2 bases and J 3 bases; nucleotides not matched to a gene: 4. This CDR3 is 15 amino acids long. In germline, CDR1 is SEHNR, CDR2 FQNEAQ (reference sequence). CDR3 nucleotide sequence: TGTGCCAGCAGCTTAATGGGACAGGGAGACTATGGCTACACCTTC. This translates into CASSLMGQGDYGYTF.

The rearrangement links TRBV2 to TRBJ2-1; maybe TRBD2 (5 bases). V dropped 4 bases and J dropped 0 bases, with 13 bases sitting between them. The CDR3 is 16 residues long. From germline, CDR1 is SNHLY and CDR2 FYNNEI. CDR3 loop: CASSAISGGSYNEQFF. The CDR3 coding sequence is TGTGCCAGCAGTGCCATAAGCGGAGGCTCCTACAATGAGCAGTTCTTC.

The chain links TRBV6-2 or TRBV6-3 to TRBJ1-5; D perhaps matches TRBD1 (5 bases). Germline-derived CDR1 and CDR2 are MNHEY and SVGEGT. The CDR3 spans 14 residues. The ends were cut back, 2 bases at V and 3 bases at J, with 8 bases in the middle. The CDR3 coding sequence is TGTGCCAGCAGTTACCCAGGGAACAATCAGCCCCAGCATTTT. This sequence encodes CASSYPGNNQPQHF.

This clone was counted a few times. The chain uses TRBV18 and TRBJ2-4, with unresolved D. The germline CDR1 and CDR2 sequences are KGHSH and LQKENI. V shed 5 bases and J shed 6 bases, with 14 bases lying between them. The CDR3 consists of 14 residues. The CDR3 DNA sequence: TGTGCCAGCTCATATACAGTCCCCTCAAACATTCAGTACTTC. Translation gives CASSYTVPSNIQYF.

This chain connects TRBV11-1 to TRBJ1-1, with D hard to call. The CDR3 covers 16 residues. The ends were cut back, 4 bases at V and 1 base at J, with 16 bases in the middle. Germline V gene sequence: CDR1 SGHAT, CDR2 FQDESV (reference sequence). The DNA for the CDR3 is TGTGCCAGCAGCTCAAGGTCAGGCGGGAAGAACACTGAAGCTTTCTTT. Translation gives CASSSRSGGKNTEAFF.

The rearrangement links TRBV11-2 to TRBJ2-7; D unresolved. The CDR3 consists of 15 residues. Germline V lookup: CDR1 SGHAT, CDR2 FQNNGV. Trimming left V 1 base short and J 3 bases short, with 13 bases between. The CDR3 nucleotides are TGTGCCAGCAGCTTAGGGTCGGGTTTAGTCTACGAGCAGTACTTC. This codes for CASSLGSGLVYEQYF.

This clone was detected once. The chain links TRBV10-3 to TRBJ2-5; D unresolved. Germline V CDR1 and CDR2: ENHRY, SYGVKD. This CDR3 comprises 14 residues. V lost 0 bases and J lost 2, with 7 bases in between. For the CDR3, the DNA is TGTGCCATCAGTGAGTCGTCACTTCAAGAGACCCAGTACTTC. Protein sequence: CAISESSLQETQYF.

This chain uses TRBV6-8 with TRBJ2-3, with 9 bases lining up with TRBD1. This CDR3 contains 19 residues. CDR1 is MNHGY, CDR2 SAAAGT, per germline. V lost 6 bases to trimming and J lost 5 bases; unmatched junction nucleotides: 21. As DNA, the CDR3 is TGTGCCAGCAGCCGGGACAGGGATTGTGTCGGGGGACTGGGAGATACGCAGTATTTT. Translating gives CASSRDRDCVGGLGDTQYF.

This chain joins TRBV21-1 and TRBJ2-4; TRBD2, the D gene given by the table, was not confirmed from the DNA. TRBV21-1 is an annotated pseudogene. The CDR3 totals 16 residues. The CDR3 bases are TGTGCCAGCAGCCTTCCGGGGGGCCGAGCCAAAAACATTCAGTACTTC. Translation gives CASSLPGGRAKNIQYF.

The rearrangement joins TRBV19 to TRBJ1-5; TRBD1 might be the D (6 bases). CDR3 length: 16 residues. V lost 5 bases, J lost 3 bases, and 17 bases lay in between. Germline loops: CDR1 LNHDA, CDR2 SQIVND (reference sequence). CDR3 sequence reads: CASSGNREWVNQPQHF. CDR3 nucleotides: TGTGCCAGTAGTGGAAACAGGGAATGGGTCAATCAGCCCCAGCATTTT.